This T cell receptor beta chain comes out of a study of a mutant IDH1 vaccine in newly diagnosed glioma. The wider study: Patients had eight vaccinations, in weeks 1, 3, 5, 7, 11, 15, 19 and 23. Vaccination began 4-6 weeks post radiotherapy alone, or with temozolomide cycles. Patients had received radiotherapy, temozolomide, or both previously, most receiving both.

Germline V gene data show CDR1 as MGHRA and CDR2 as YSYEKL. Between the trimmed V and J ends, which lost 4 bases and 4 bases, there was a span of 13 bases. The CDR3 contains 15 residues. Points on this clone: What it binds is unknown.

Overall study results and limits: Vaccine-induced responses were seen in approximately 93% of patients, spanning several MHC alleles.

The protocol was immunoSEQ multiplex PCR, while the TCRdb copy is restricted to in-frame clones and leaves out a portion. The data show about 120,000 clones, with under 90% seen just once and 0.6% to 0.75% held by the top ten. This sample's time point: week 11, during vaccination. Every single dose of the vaccine, 300 ug of mutant IDH1 20-mer peptide, came with topical imiquimod. V and J are TRBV4-1 and TRBJ2-2, with TRBD1 as a possible D gene (5 bases). The receptor comes from a woman in her fifties or sixties with glioma. The source material was PBMCs, sampled from a glioma patient whose treatment included an IDH1 peptide vaccine. CDR3 DNA: TGCGCCAGCAGCCTTTTACAGGACACCACCGGGGAGCTGTTTTTT. Its protein product is CASSLLQDTTGELFF.